A single sample gave rise to the 12 T cell receptor beta chains below, sequenced in a study of cytomegalovirus exposure and HLA in healthy donors. Amplification used 60 Vbeta primers and 13 Jbeta primers. Libraries were prepared by immunoSEQ multiplex PCR; TCRdb keeps only in-frame clonotypes and omits some of them. The sample yields about 130,000 clones, 70% to 85% seen once. The sequencing input was PBMCs. The source is a boy aged 2 to 9 in good health and CMV-seronegative.

Note on this clone: This CDR3 is also generated by other DNA sequences in the sample. This chain joins TRBV5-6 and TRBJ2-7; D ambiguous. Between the trimmed V and J ends, which lost 2 bases and 3 bases, there was a span of 6 bases. The CDR3 has 12 amino acids. CDR1 is SGHDT, CDR2 YYEEEE, per germline. The CDR3 bases are TGTGCCAGCAGCTTTAGGGACTACGAGCAGTACGTC. It codes for CASSFRDYEQYV.

V and J are TRBV19 and TRBJ1-6; a possible D gene is TRBD1 (6 bases). In germline, CDR1 is LNHDA, CDR2 SQIVND (reference sequence). V dropped 2 bases and J dropped 7 bases, with 15 bases sitting between them. There are 16 residues in the CDR3. CDR3 loop: CASSITGTSGNSPLHF. CDR3 in DNA: TGTGCCAGTAGTATAACGGGGACATCTGGGAATTCACCCCTCCACTTT.

The chain uses TRBV27 and TRBJ2-7; 7 bases are a match to TRBD1. This CDR3 contains 15 residues. V shed 3 bases and J 2 bases; nucleotides not matched to a gene: 7. CDR1 is MNHEY and CDR2 is SMNVEV in the germline V gene (reference sequence). The CDR3 sequence is CASSFKAGGTYEQYF. The CDR3 DNA is TGTGCCAGCAGTTTTAAGGCAGGGGGTACCTACGAGCAGTACTTC.

The chain carries TRBV28 and TRBJ1-5; D gene uncertain. Germline lookup yields CDR1 MDHEN and CDR2 SYDVKM. V was cut by 4 bases and J by 14 bases, with 6 bases left in between. There are 9 residues in the CDR3. CDR3 in amino acids: CASSWEKHF. The CDR3 region has the DNA TGTGCCAGCAGTTGGGAGAAGCATTTT.

Here the CDR3 DNA reads TGTGCCAGCAGCTACCAAGGACGGCGTCCGGGGAATTCACCCCTCCACTTT. Translation: CASSYQGRRPGNSPLHF. The chain recombines TRBV7-9 with TRBJ1-6, with D unclear. Germline loops: CDR1 SEHNR, CDR2 FQNEAQ (reference sequence). The CDR3 sequence is 17 residues long. With 4 bases removed from V and 7 bases from J, the gap between germline ends came to 20 bases. The complete variable domain, with remaining parts taken from reference TRBV7-9 and TRBJ1-6, reads DTGVSQNPRHKITKRGQNVTFRCDPISEHNRLYWYRQTLGQGPEFLTYFQNEAQLEKSRLLSDRFSAERPKGSFSTLEIQRTEQGDSAMYLCASSYQGRRPGNSPLHFGNGTRLTVT.

The chain is built from TRBV13 and TRBJ1-1; tentative D call: TRBD1 (5 bases). CDR1 PRHDT and CDR2 FYEKMQ come from the germline V gene (reference sequence). The CDR3 is 17 amino acids. The V and J ends lost 4 bases and 6 bases respectively, with 24 bases between them. This chain's CDR3 is CASSWWPLGGIIPEAFF. CDR3 bases: TGTGCCAGCAGCTGGTGGCCATTGGGGGGGATTATCCCTGAAGCTTTCTTT.

This clone is a singleton in its sample. The chain employs TRBV6-1 and TRBJ2-7; the D gene is possibly TRBD2 (5 bases). This CDR3 is 14 amino acids long. Germline CDR1 and CDR2: MNHNS and SASEGT. V was shortened by 10 bases and J by 3 bases, with 19 bases between the two germline ends. The CDR3 region is CAITSGELNYEQYV. For the CDR3, the DNA is TGTGCCATCACCTCCGGGGAGTTAAACTACGAGCAGTACGTC.

The sample holds one count of this clone. The J gene is TRBJ2-3, the V gene TRBV19, with D unresolved. Between the trimmed V and J ends, which lost 2 bases and 1 base, there was a span of 4 bases. In germline, CDR1 is LNHDA, CDR2 SQIVND (reference sequence). The CDR3 has 13 residues. The CDR3: CASSIQGTDTQYF. CDR3 nucleotides: TGTGCCAGTAGTATACAGGGCACAGATACGCAGTATTTT. Full variable domain (rest looked up from reference TRBV19 and TRBJ2-3): DGGITQSPKYLFRKEGQNVTLSCEQNLNHDAMYWYRQDPGQGLRLIYYSQIVNDFQKGDIAEGYSVSREKKESFPLTVTSAQKNPTAFYLCASSIQGTDTQYFGPGTRLTVL.

The J gene is TRBJ2-1, the V gene TRBV6-5; D is possibly TRBD2 (5 bases). Trimming removed 5 bases from V and 3 bases from J, with 8 bases in between. The CDR3 covers 13 residues. Germline CDR1 MNHEY, CDR2 SVGAGI. CDR3 in DNA: TGTGCCAGCAGTCCAGGACTCTACAATGAGCAGTTCTTC. Amino acid sequence: CASSPGLYNEQFF.

The V and J genes are TRBV10-3 and TRBJ2-7; the D gene is possibly TRBD1 (6 bases). Germline V gives CDR1 ENHRY, CDR2 SYGVKD. Trimming took off 7 bases at V and 2 bases at J, with 24 bases between the two ends. The CDR3 length is 17 residues. The CDR3 DNA follows: TGTGCCATCAACAGGGCAGCAGGCAACCGGTTCCCCTACGAGCAGTACGTC. Translated: CAINRAAGNRFPYEQYV.

The rearrangement uses TRBV5-1 and TRBJ1-6; possibly TRBD1 for D (5 bases). The length of the CDR3 is 15 residues. Trimming stripped 3 bases from V and 0 bases from J, with 7 bases between. The germline CDR1 and CDR2 sequences are SGHRS and YFSETQ. CDR3 nucleotide sequence: TGCGCCAGCAGCTGGGGCAGCTCCTATAATTCACCCCTCCACTTT. It encodes CASSWGSSYNSPLHF.

V and J are TRBV18 and TRBJ1-4, with a tentative D call TRBD1 (6 bases). CDR3 length equals 15 residues. V was shortened by 4 bases and J by 4 bases, with 13 bases between the two germline ends. Germline CDR1 is KGHSH and CDR2 is LQKENI. CDR3: CASSLQQGLNEKLFF. The CDR3 bases are TGTGCCAGCTCACTACAACAGGGCCTTAATGAAAAACTGTTTTTT.